The 27 T cell receptor beta chains given below trace back to one sample, sequenced in a study of CD8 T cells in ankylosing spondylitis. Findings of the study overall: Typical of ankylosing spondylitis blood, it appeared, was a TCR beta motif of under 10 highly homologous variants.

TCRdb re-derived calls from the 5' RACE reads in MiXCR, one entry per CDR3 protein. The sample shows about 210,000 distinct CDR3 sequences, roughly 6.6% of them seen only once. These receptors lack a known antigen. Source material: blood, either unsorted or a sorted T cell fraction (not recorded which). The receptors derive from a male donor with ankylosing spondylitis.

The sample holds many counts of this clonotype. The CDR3 spells CASSLAGGPGPLHF. CDR3 DNA: TGTGCCAGCAGCTTGGCGGGAGGCCCGGGGCCCCTCCACTTT. The V gene is TRBV7-2, the J gene TRBJ1-6; D not resolved. Trimming left V 3 bases short and J 13 bases short, with 16 bases between. The CDR3 has 14 residues. Germline lookup yields CDR1 SGHTA and CDR2 FQGNSA.

In DNA, the CDR3 is TGTGCCAGCAGCTTAGCCCCGGACAGGTTAAATAATGAGCAGTTCTTC. Translation gives CASSLAPDRLNNEQFF. The chain carries TRBV7-9 and TRBJ2-1; 7 bases map to TRBD1. Germline V CDR1 and CDR2: SEHNR, FQNEAQ (reference sequence). The V gene end was trimmed by 0 bases and the J gene end by 7 bases; junction bases not matched to a gene: 9. CDR3 size: 16 residues.

The chain joins TRBV2 to TRBJ1-2; D is ambiguous. CDR1 and CDR2 (germline): SNHLY, FYNNEI. Trimming left V 7 bases short and J 4 bases short, with 19 bases between. The CDR3 has 15 residues. CDR3 protein: CASNGFTTPRYGYTF. As DNA, the CDR3 is TGTGCCAGCAATGGCTTTACAACCCCTCGCTATGGCTACACCTTC.

This clonotype was seen repeatedly, ten times or more. The rearrangement links TRBV5-6 to TRBJ2-3; D is unresolved. Germline assignment: CDR1 SGHDT and CDR2 YYEEEE. The CDR3 totals 12 residues. Trimming took off 4 bases at V and 1 base at J, with 4 bases between the two ends. CDR3 protein: CASSRGTDTQYF. The CDR3 DNA sequence: TGTGCCAGCAGCAGAGGCACAGATACGCAGTATTTT.

This clonotype has a count of ten or more. The V gene is TRBV10-3, the J gene TRBJ2-7; possibly TRBD2 for D (5 bases). The germline CDR1 and CDR2 sequences are ENHRY and SYGVKD. This CDR3 has 15 amino acids. The ends were cut back, 2 bases at V and 0 bases at J, with 11 bases in the middle. CDR3 residues: CAISETPRGSYEQYF. The DNA of the CDR3 is TGTGCCATCAGTGAGACACCCCGGGGCTCCTACGAGCAGTACTTC.

This clonotype was counted at least ten times. The chain uses TRBV12-3 or TRBV12-4 and TRBJ1-2; no clear D. Between the trimmed V and J ends, which lost 6 bases and 6 bases, there was a span of 23 bases. The CDR3 is made up of 16 amino acids. In DNA, the CDR3 is TGTGCCAGCAGCCCCCTGGGGTTTAGGGAGAGAAATGGCTACACCTTC. Translated: CASSPLGFRERNGYTF.

This clonotype was observed many times. V is TRBV18 and J is TRBJ2-7; 9 nucleotides align to TRBD1. The CDR3 is 16 amino acids. The germline CDR1 and CDR2 sequences are KGHSH and LQKENI. V dropped 2 bases and J dropped 1; count of bases not matched to a gene: 6. The CDR3 protein is CASSPYGQGRSYEQYF. The CDR3 nucleotides are TGTGCCAGCTCACCATATGGACAGGGGAGATCCTACGAGCAGTACTTC. Combining the CDR3 with reference TRBV18 and TRBJ2-7 gives the whole variable domain NAGVMQNPRHLVRRRGQEARLRCSPMKGHSHVYWYRQLPEEGLKFMVYLQKENIIDESGMPKERFSAEFPKEGPSILRIQQVVRGDSAAYFCASSPYGQGRSYEQYFGPGTRLTVT.

This clonotype has at least ten counts. The V gene is TRBV4-2, the J gene TRBJ2-1, with a weak D call TRBD2 (7 bases). Germline CDR1 and CDR2: LGHNA and YNFKEQ. V was clipped by 0 bases and J by 4 bases, with 22 bases between them. The CDR3 spans 19 residues. For the CDR3, the DNA is TGTGCCAGCAGCCAAGAGGGGGCTTCGGGGGGAACGTCATACAATGAGCAGTTCTTC. It is translated as CASSQEGASGGTSYNEQFF.

The rearrangement joins TRBV7-9 to TRBJ2-7; possibly TRBD1 for D (6 bases). This CDR3 contains 14 residues. The ends were cut back, 2 bases at V and 7 bases at J, with 15 bases in the middle. CDR1 and CDR2 from the germline V gene are SEHNR and FQNEAQ (reference sequence). The CDR3 region has the DNA TGTGCCAGCAGCTTAAGCCCAGGGGTGAGGGAGCAGTACTTC. This encodes CASSLSPGVREQYF.

This clonotype was seen many times. V is TRBV20-1 and J is TRBJ2-7; D uncertain. The germline gives CDR1 DFQATT, CDR2 SNEGSKA (reference sequence). The CDR3 totals 15 residues. Trimming took off 6 bases at V and 2 bases at J, with 20 bases between the two ends. The chain's CDR3 is CSASRPALRTYEQYF. As DNA, the CDR3 is TGCAGTGCCAGCCGCCCGGCGTTGAGAACCTACGAGCAGTACTTC.

This clonotype occurred many times. This chain uses TRBV7-9 with TRBJ2-4; 7 positions match TRBD1. Germline values: CDR1 SEHNR, CDR2 FQNEAQ (reference sequence). CDR3 length: 16 residues. J was trimmed by 4 bases and V by 0 bases; bases with no gene match: 6. Here the CDR3 DNA reads TGTGCCAGCAGCTTAGCGACCGGGACAGAGAAAAACATTCAGTACTTC. It is translated as CASSLATGTEKNIQYF. The full variable domain, completed using reference TRBV7-9 and TRBJ2-4, is DTGVSQNPRHKITKRGQNVTFRCDPISEHNRLYWYRQTLGQGPEFLTYFQNEAQLEKSRLLSDRFSAERPKGSFSTLEIQRTEQGDSAMYLCASSLATGTEKNIQYFGAGTRLSVL.

The chain joins TRBV7-6 to TRBJ1-1, with D unclear. The V end lost 1 base, the J end lost 1 base, and 7 bases lay between the germline ends. This CDR3 contains 14 residues. Germline CDR1 is SGHVS and CDR2 is FNYEAQ. The CDR3 DNA is TGTGCCAGCAGCTTAGAACTGAAGAACACTGAAGCTTTCTTT. It codes for CASSLELKNTEAFF.

The chain uses TRBV10-3 and TRBJ2-2, with D perhaps assigned TRBD1 or TRBD2 (6 bases each). The V and J ends lost 4 bases and 6 bases respectively, with 21 bases between them. CDR3 length: 17 amino acids. In germline, CDR1 is ENHRY, CDR2 SYGVKD. For the CDR3, the DNA is TGTGCCATCAGTGTAGACAGGACTACCAGAGGCCCCGGGGAGCTGTTTTTT. Its translation: CAISVDRTTRGPGELFF.

This clonotype was counted ten times or more. The CDR3 region has the DNA TGTGCCAGCAGCGGTCACTACAGGGCTTCACAGCCCCAGCATTTT. Translation gives CASSGHYRASQPQHF. This sequence joins TRBV5-5 and TRBJ1-5, with D maybe TRBD1 (6 bases). The CDR3 sequence is 15 residues long. Trimming cost V 4 bases and J 7 bases, with 18 bases left between them. Per germline, CDR1 SGHKS and CDR2 YYEKEE (reference sequence).

The chain couples TRBV13 to TRBJ2-7; TRBD1 agrees at 9 bases. The junction had 10 bases not matched to a gene; V was cut back by 5 bases and J by 5 bases. The CDR3 contains 15 residues. Germline CDR1 reads PRHDT; CDR2 reads FYEKMQ (reference sequence). CDR3 region: CASSKGGQGIHEQYF. The CDR3 nucleotides are TGTGCCAGCAGCAAAGGGGGACAGGGTATTCACGAGCAGTACTTC. The full variable domain, with the rest looked up from reference TRBV13 and TRBJ2-7, is AAGVIQSPRHLIKEKRETATLKCYPIPRHDTVYWYQQGPGQDPQFLISFYEKMQSDKGSIPDRFSAQQFSDYHSELNMSSLELGDSALYFCASSKGGQGIHEQYFGPGTRLTVT.

This clonotype was found many times. The chain recombines TRBV10-3 with TRBJ1-2; no reliable D call. V dropped 3 bases and J dropped 4 bases, with 12 bases sitting between them. The germline V gene has CDR1 ENHRY and CDR2 SYGVKD. CDR3 length equals 14 residues. CDR3 amino acids: CAISDGKGIYGYTF. The CDR3 DNA reads TGTGCCATCAGTGACGGGAAAGGGATCTATGGCTACACCTTC.

The sample holds many counts of this clonotype. The chain joins TRBV4-3 to TRBJ2-5; maybe TRBD2 (5 bases). The germline V gene has CDR1 LGHNA and CDR2 YSLEER. The CDR3 runs 14 residues. V was cut by 0 bases and J by 5 bases, with 10 bases left in between. CDR3: CASSQDRTSETQYF. CDR3 DNA: TGCGCCAGCAGCCAAGATAGGACTTCTGAGACCCAGTACTTC.

This clonotype was seen ten or more times. The chain recombines TRBV2 with TRBJ2-7, with 8 bases that match TRBD1. There are 16 residues in the CDR3. Germline CDR1 SNHLY, CDR2 FYNNEI. Trimming took 2 bases from V and 2 from J; bases not matched to a gene: 8. CDR3: CASSEFGTGATYEQYF. In DNA, the CDR3 is TGTGCCAGCAGTGAATTCGGGACAGGAGCCACCTACGAGCAGTACTTC.

The CDR3 nucleotides are TGTGCCAGCACCCTACAGGGTGGTCTCTACGAGCAGTACTTC. Its translation: CASTLQGGLYEQYF. The rearrangement links TRBV12-3 or TRBV12-4 to TRBJ2-7; weak D call: TRBD1 (6 bases). The CDR3 loop spans 14 amino acids. Trimming took 7 bases from V and 3 from J, leaving 16 bases between them.

The rearrangement joins TRBV20-1 to TRBJ2-1; TRBD2 is a possible D gene (6 bases). Per the germline V gene, CDR1 is DFQATT and CDR2 is SNEGSKA (reference sequence). V lost 0 bases and J lost 3, with 12 bases in between. The CDR3 has 15 amino acids. The CDR3 here is CSARDGGAIYNEQFF. The CDR3 nucleotides read TGCAGTGCTAGAGATGGAGGGGCGATCTACAATGAGCAGTTCTTC.

Many counts were recorded for this clonotype. J is TRBJ1-2 and V is TRBV7-9; D not certain. Germline V CDR1 and CDR2: SEHNR, FQNEAQ (reference sequence). Trimming left V 4 bases short and J 5 bases short, with 17 bases between. The CDR3 totals 15 residues. The CDR3 DNA reads as TGTGCCAGCAGCTCCGTCCAGCAGGATTCTTATGGCTACACCTTC. Amino acid sequence: CASSSVQQDSYGYTF.

The table lists this clonotype with a few counts. The CDR3 DNA is TGTGCCAGCAGCTCCTACGAGGATTCTTACCGTCGCACAGATACGCAGTATTTT. It translates to CASSSYEDSYRRTDTQYF. The chain combines TRBV12-3 or TRBV12-4 with TRBJ2-3; no reliable D call. The CDR3 is 18 residues long. Trimming cost V 6 bases and J 1 base, with 23 bases left between them.

At least ten counts were recorded for this clonotype. This chain uses TRBV27 with TRBJ2-7; a possible D gene is TRBD1 (6 bases). This CDR3 is built from 12 residues. Germline values: CDR1 MNHEY, CDR2 SMNVEV (reference sequence). Trimming stripped 4 bases from V and 5 bases from J, with 9 bases between. CDR3 sequence: CASSSRGDEQYF. The CDR3 nucleotides read TGTGCCAGCAGTTCCAGGGGTGACGAGCAGTACTTC.

Many counts were recorded for this clonotype. The rearrangement uses TRBV2 and TRBJ2-2; TRBD1 matches at 12 bases. From germline, CDR1 is SNHLY and CDR2 FYNNEI. With 7 bases clipped from V and 2 bases from J, the junction kept 5 bases outside the gene matches. This CDR3 region has 16 residues. CDR3 loop: CASTGTGGGNTGELFF. The CDR3 nucleotides read TGTGCCAGCACCGGGACAGGGGGCGGTAACACCGGGGAGCTGTTTTTT.

V gene TRBV9 combines with J gene TRBJ2-2; D is unclear. From germline, CDR1 is SGDLS and CDR2 YYNGEE. Trimming stripped 0 bases from V and 1 base from J, with 7 bases between. The CDR3 sequence is 15 residues long. The CDR3 spells CASSVAGLNTGELFF. CDR3 DNA: TGTGCCAGCAGCGTAGCGGGTCTGAACACCGGGGAGCTGTTTTTT. The variable domain in full, completed from reference TRBV9 and TRBJ2-2, reads DSGVTQTPKHLITATGQRVTLRCSPRSGDLSVYWYQQSLDQGLQFLIQYYNGEERAKGNILERFSAQQFPDLHSELNLSSLELGDSALYFCASSVAGLNTGELFFGEGSRLTVL.

This clonotype appeared a few times. The rearrangement joins TRBV7-3 to TRBJ2-7; 8 bases are a match to TRBD1. Per the germline V gene, CDR1 is SGHTA and CDR2 is FQGTGA. The V and J ends lost 3 bases and 3 bases, in that order; junction bases with no gene match: 7. The CDR3 is made up of 15 amino acids. In DNA, the CDR3 is TGTGCCAGCAGCTTCCGAGCCGGGACAGGCTACGAGCAGTACTTC. Protein: CASSFRAGTGYEQYF. Supplemented by reference TRBV7-3 and TRBJ2-7, the full variable domain reads GAGVSQTPSNKVTEKGKYVELRCDPISGHTALYWYRQSLGQGPEFLIYFQGTGAADDSGLPNDRFFAVRPEGSVSTLKIQRTERGDSAVYLCASSFRAGTGYEQYFGPGTRLTVT.

This clonotype has at least ten counts. The gene calls are TRBV2 and TRBJ2-7; D remains unclear. Per the germline V gene, CDR1 is SNHLY and CDR2 is FYNNEI. The CDR3 length is 14 residues. Trimming took off 0 bases at V and 3 bases at J, with 9 bases between the two ends. The CDR3 DNA reads as TGTGCCAGCAGTGAAGCCCGCTACAGCTACGAGCAGTACTTC. As protein: CASSEARYSYEQYF.